Shown below are 2 T cell receptor beta chains from a single sample sequenced in a study of blood T cell repertoires in COVID-19. Some clones are missing from TCRdb's copy, which holds only in-frame ones; the method was immunoSEQ multiplex PCR. Of roughly 120,000 clones in the sample, roughly 82% are singletons; the top ten hold under 9.5%. The sequencing input was peripheral blood. The receptors originated from a middle-aged woman with acute or convalescent COVID-19.

This clone was recorded once. This sequence joins TRBV28 and TRBJ2-3; tentative D call: TRBD1 (6 bases). The CDR3 consists of 14 residues. Germline CDR1 reads MDHEN; CDR2 reads SYDVKM. Trimming cost V 7 bases and J 2 bases, with 13 bases left between them. CDR3 in amino acids: CASKGDGYTDTQYF. The CDR3 DNA reads TGTGCCAGCAAGGGGGACGGATACACAGATACGCAGTATTTT.

This clone has more than one count but fewer than ten. The genes are TRBV3-1 (or the pseudogene TRBV3-2) and TRBJ1-2; D is uncertain. V was clipped by 0 bases and J by 4 bases, with 18 bases between them. The length of the CDR3 is 17 residues. The germline V gene encodes CDR1 LGHDT and CDR2 YNNKEL (reference sequence). The CDR3 region has the DNA TGTGCCAGCAGCCAAGATGCGGCCCATTCCCGGTCCTATGGCTACACCTTC. This sequence encodes CASSQDAAHSRSYGYTF.